This T cell receptor beta chain was recovered during a study of blood T cells in healthy people across ages. CDR1 is MNHNY, CDR2 SVGAGI, per germline (reference sequence). The CDR3 sequence is 15 residues long. V trimming: 5 bases; J trimming: 8 bases; junction bases outside the gene matches: 7. Healthy Russian Caucasian donors spanned ages roughly 6 to 90 years. Isolated PBMCs totaled at least 6 million in each sample. Next came a second PCR, run for about 7 to 12 cycles, which used a sample-barcoded 5' primer along with a J-beta primer mix. TCRdb fed the 5' RACE reads into MiXCR, producing one record per CDR3 protein. The data show about 1.8 million distinct CDR3 sequences, about 49% seen once.

The sample consisted of blood. The genes are TRBV6-6 and TRBJ2-1, with 12 bases lining up with TRBD2. The sequence was collected from a woman aged 40 to 55 in good health. CDR3 coding DNA: TGTGCCAGCAGTCCGACTAGCGGGGGTTCTCATGAGCAGTTCTTC. This translates into CASSPTSGGSHEQFF.